This T cell receptor beta chain stems from a study of cytomegalovirus exposure and HLA in healthy donors. Comment on this clone: The antigen is unknown.

Separate from the approximately 670-subject first cohort, the roughly 120-subject validation cohort was the one that the donors belonged to. Sequencing was performed with immunoSEQ multiplex PCR; in TCRdb, only in-frame clones are kept and a portion is missing. The sample comprises 150,000 to 200,000 clones, about 83% of which are singletons, and approximately 1.4% rests with the top ten. This CDR3 contains 14 residues. Germline V gene lookup returns CDR1 SGHDT and CDR2 YYEEEE. Trimming shortened V by 2 bases and J by 7 bases, and 13 bases separated the two germline ends. General observations from the study: Some TCR beta chains (more than 150 of them) were listed as cytomegalovirus-associated.

This clonotype was sampled from a woman aged 25 to 45 in good health and CMV-seronegative. The sequenced sample was PBMCs. The chain has TRBV5-6 and TRBJ1-5; D possibly corresponds to TRBD1 (5 bases). The CDR3 DNA is TGTGCCAGCAGCTTAAGCTCAGGGCGCCAGCCCCAGCATTTT. It encodes CASSLSSGRQPQHF.